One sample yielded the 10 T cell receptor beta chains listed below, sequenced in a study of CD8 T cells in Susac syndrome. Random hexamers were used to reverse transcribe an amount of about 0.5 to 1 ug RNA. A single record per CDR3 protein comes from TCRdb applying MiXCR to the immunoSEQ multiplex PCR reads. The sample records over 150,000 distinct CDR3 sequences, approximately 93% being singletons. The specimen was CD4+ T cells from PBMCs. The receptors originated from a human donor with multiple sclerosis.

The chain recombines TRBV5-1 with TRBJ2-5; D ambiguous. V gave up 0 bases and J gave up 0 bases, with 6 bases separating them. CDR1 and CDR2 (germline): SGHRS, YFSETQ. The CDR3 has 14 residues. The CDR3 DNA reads TGCGCCAGCAGCTTGGGTGTCAACCAAGAGACCCAGTACTTC. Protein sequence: CASSLGVNQETQYF.

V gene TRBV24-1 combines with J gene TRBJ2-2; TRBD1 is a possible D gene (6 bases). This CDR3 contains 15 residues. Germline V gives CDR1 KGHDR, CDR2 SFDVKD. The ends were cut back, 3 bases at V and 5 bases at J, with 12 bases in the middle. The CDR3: CATSDARTGTGELFF. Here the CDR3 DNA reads TGTGCCACCAGTGATGCAAGAACAGGGACCGGGGAGCTGTTTTTT.

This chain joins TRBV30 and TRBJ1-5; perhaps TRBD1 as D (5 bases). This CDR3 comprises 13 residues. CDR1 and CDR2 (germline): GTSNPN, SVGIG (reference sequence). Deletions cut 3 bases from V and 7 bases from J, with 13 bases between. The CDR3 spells CAWSGSRGQPQHF. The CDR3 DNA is TGTGCCTGGAGCGGGTCCCGGGGCCAGCCCCAGCATTTT.

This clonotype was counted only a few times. CDR3 loop: CASSPPANSGNTIYF. The CDR3 region has the DNA TGTGCCAGCTCACCCCCCGCCAACTCTGGAAACACCATATATTTT. The chain recombines TRBV18 with TRBJ1-3; D is ambiguous. This CDR3 has 15 amino acids. Looked up from germline, CDR1 is KGHSH and CDR2 is LQKENI. Trimming pared 3 bases from V and 0 bases from J, leaving 9 bases between.

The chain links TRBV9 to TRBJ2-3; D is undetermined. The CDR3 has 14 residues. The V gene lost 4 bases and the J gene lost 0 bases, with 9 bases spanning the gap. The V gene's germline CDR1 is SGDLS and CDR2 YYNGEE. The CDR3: CASSFDWSTDTQYF. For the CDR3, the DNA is TGTGCCAGCAGCTTCGACTGGAGCACAGATACGCAGTATTTT.

CDR3 nucleotide sequence: TGTGCCAGCAGCCTTAGGGTTCGAAACACCGGGGAGCTGTTTTTT. Translated, it gives CASSLRVRNTGELFF. V usage is TRBV3-1 and J usage is TRBJ2-2; D gene uncertain. Germline V gene data show CDR1 as LGHDT and CDR2 as YNNKEL (reference sequence). Trimming left V 4 bases short and J 2 bases short, with 11 bases between. This CDR3 has 15 residues.

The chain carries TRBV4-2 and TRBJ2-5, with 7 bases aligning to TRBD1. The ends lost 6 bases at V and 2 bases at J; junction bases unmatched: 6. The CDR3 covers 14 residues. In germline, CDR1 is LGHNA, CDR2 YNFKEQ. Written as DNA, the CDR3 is TGTGCCAGCAGTCCCCTGGGACAGCAAGAGACCCAGTACTTC. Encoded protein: CASSPLGQQETQYF.

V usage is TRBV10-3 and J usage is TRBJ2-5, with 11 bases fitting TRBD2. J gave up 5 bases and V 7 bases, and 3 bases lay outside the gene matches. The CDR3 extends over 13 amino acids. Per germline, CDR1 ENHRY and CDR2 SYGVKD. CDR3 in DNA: TGTGCCATCACTAGCGGGGGGTTGGAGACCCAGTACTTC. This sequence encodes CAITSGGLETQYF.

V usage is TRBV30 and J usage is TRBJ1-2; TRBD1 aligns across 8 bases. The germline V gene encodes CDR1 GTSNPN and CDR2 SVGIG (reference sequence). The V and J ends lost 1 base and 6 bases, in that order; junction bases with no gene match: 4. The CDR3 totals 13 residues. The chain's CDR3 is CAWSAGTGDGYTF. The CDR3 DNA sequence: TGTGCCTGGAGTGCCGGGACAGGAGATGGCTACACCTTC.

CDR3 sequence (DNA): TGTGCCAGCAGAAATCCCCGGGGGAATAATTCACCCCTCCACTTT. It specifies CASRNPRGNNSPLHF. This chain links TRBV2 with TRBJ1-6; maybe TRBD1 (5 bases). Trimming left V 6 bases short and J 5 bases short, with 14 bases between. The CDR3 length is 15 residues. The germline V gene has CDR1 SNHLY and CDR2 FYNNEI.